This record covers a single T cell receptor beta chain. TCRdb keeps only in-frame clones here, not all; method: immunoSEQ multiplex PCR. There are some 5,100 clones in the sample; roughly 77% occur only once, and about 10% lies in the top ten. This CDR3 spans 16 amino acids. Germline V gene data show CDR1 as SGHDT and CDR2 as YYEEEE. The ends lost 3 bases at V and 7 bases at J; junction bases unmatched: 8. This entry is derived from a study of immune evolution from preneoplasia to lung adenocarcinoma. This chain joins TRBV5-6 and TRBJ2-1; 12 bases align to TRBD2. The specimen sequenced was FFPE minimally invasive lung adenocarcinoma tissue. This sequence was found in a person between 60 and 79 years old with lung adenocarcinoma. The CDR3 coding sequence is TGTGCCAGCAGCTCCCTTACGACTAGCGGGAGAAATGAGCAGTTCTTC. Encoded protein: CASSSLTTSGRNEQFF.